Shown below are 6 T cell receptor beta chains from a single sample sequenced in a study of cytomegalovirus exposure and HLA in healthy donors. Method: immunoSEQ multiplex PCR; TCRdb's copy keeps in-frame clones and lacks some. The repertoire holds 50,000 to 65,000 clones, with approximately 89% as singletons. Sequencing was carried out using PBMCs. The source is a young woman in good health and CMV-seropositive.

The chain links TRBV6-1 to TRBJ2-3, with 8 bases fitting TRBD1. Trimming took 3 bases from V and 4 from J; bases not matched to a gene: 6. The germline CDR1 and CDR2 sequences are MNHNS and SASEGT. This CDR3 is built from 15 residues. The CDR3: CASSDGQGAADTQYF. CDR3 DNA sequence: TGTGCCAGCAGTGACGGTCAGGGGGCCGCAGATACGCAGTATTTT.

This chain connects TRBV28 to TRBJ1-2; possibly TRBD1 for D (5 bases). V dropped 8 bases and J dropped 5 bases, with 12 bases sitting between them. The CDR3 spans 12 residues. CDR1 and CDR2 from the germline V gene are MDHEN and SYDVKM. DNA of the CDR3: TGTGCCAGCGCGGAGGGGTGGTATGGCTACACCTTC. Translating it yields CASAEGWYGYTF.

CDR3 residues: CASSLAAVDQGSRQYF. CDR3 DNA: TGTGCCAGCAGCTTAGCGGCCGTTGACCAGGGAAGTCGGCAGTACTTC. This rearrangement joins TRBV7-2 to TRBJ2-7, with D possibly matching TRBD1 (5 bases). The V gene's germline CDR1 is SGHTA and CDR2 FQGNSA. This CDR3 spans 16 amino acids. V was pared by 0 bases and J by 9 bases, with 21 bases between. Looking up the rest from reference TRBV7-2 and TRBJ2-7 gives the full variable domain: GAGVSQSPSNKVTEKGKDVELRCDPISGHTALYWYRQSLGQGLEFLIYFQGNSAPDKSGLPSDRFSAERTGGSVSTLTIQRTQQEDSAVYLCASSLAAVDQGSRQYFGPGTRLTVT.

The CDR3 here is CANRYGYTF. CDR3 DNA: TGTGCCAACCGGTATGGCTACACCTTC. The chain combines TRBV19 with TRBJ1-2; D ambiguous. Germline CDR1 is LNHDA and CDR2 is SQIVND (reference sequence). Trimming shortened V by 10 bases and J by 5 bases, and 5 bases separated the two germline ends. The CDR3 consists of 9 residues.

This chain links TRBV11-2 with TRBJ1-6; TRBD1 agrees at 7 bases. CDR3 length equals 17 residues. The V gene end was trimmed by 5 bases and the J gene end by 10 bases; junction bases not matched to a gene: 17. Germline loops: CDR1 SGHAT, CDR2 FQNNGV. The CDR3 nucleotides are TGTGCCAGCAGCCCCGCAAGCAGACAGGGTCGACGATCACCCCTCCACTTT. It translates to CASSPASRQGRRSPLHF.

This clone was seen more than once but under ten times. This rearrangement joins TRBV29-1 to TRBJ2-3; 8 nucleotides align to TRBD2. The trim removed 4 bases at V and 8 bases at J, leaving 8 bases unmatched. The germline V gene encodes CDR1 SQVTM and CDR2 ANQGSEA. This CDR3 has 13 residues. The CDR3 is CSVVGAGGVTQYF. Written as DNA, the CDR3 is TGCAGCGTTGTAGGGGCGGGGGGCGTTACGCAGTATTTT.